This TCR beta chain emerged from a study of technical replicates of blood from several donors. Data came from immunoSEQ multiplex PCR; TCRdb stores just in-frame clones and leaves some out. The sample holds fewer than 85,000 clones, approximately 97% seen once. The V gene end was trimmed by 8 bases and the J gene end by 3 bases; junction bases not matched to a gene: 6. The V gene's germline CDR1 is LNHDA and CDR2 SQIVND (reference sequence). There are 13 residues in the CDR3. The V and J genes are TRBV19 and TRBJ2-5, with 7 bases matching TRBD1. Sequenced sample: T cells isolated from PBMCs. The receptor was isolated from a human donor in good health. CDR3 in amino acids: CASAGTAKETQYF. CDR3 bases: TGTGCCAGTGCCGGGACAGCCAAAGAGACCCAGTACTTC.